This T cell receptor beta chain stems from a study of T cell repertoires in cytomegalovirus infection. The germline V gene encodes CDR1 SGHTA and CDR2 FQGNSA. Trimming removed 1 base at V and 3 bases at J, with 13 bases between. CDR3 length: 16 residues. TCRdb processed the reads anew with MiXCR; each CDR3 protein has one entry. The data contain some 900,000 distinct CDR3 sequences, approximately 30% of them singletons. On this clonotype: The antigen remains undetermined.

The study, taken as a whole, reports: Dominating the ex vivo response were HLA-C-restricted CMV-specific TCR beta clonotypes.

The clonotype comes from a human donor in good health (CMV status not recorded). Some clones in this sample may be carry-over from other donors' samples. This sample comprised cultured CD8+ T cells from PBMCs, obtained from culture after CMV antigen stimulation. This rearrangement joins TRBV7-2 to TRBJ1-5; D is unclear. CDR3: CASSLDRRPFNQPQHF. The CDR3 nucleotides are TGTGCCAGCAGCTTAGATAGGAGGCCCTTCAATCAGCCCCAGCATTTT.